These 8 T cell receptor beta chains originate from one sample sequenced in a study of PD-1 blockade in classical Hodgkin lymphoma. The table came from immunoSEQ multiplex PCR; TCRdb's copy has only in-frame clones and leaves some out. The table shows 25,000 to 35,000 clones, with less than 75% occurring only once. Each patient relapsed following autologous stem cell transplantation, and prior brentuximab vedotin exposure differed. The sample was peripheral blood mononuclear cells (PBMCs), taken before the second cycle of nivolumab. These receptors were taken from a human donor with classical Hodgkin lymphoma.

This chain joins TRBV6-4 and TRBJ1-2; TRBD1 agrees at 7 bases. The germline V gene has CDR1 MRHNA and CDR2 SNTAGT. The CDR3 extends over 16 amino acids. J was trimmed by 3 bases and V by 2 bases; bases with no gene match: 9. The CDR3 region has the DNA TGTGCCAGCAGTGACGGGAACAGGGGTTTCCACTATGGCTACACCTTC. Its protein is CASSDGNRGFHYGYTF.

The J gene is TRBJ1-2, the V gene TRBV4-1, with D possibly TRBD1 on 5 matching bases. CDR1 is MGHRA, CDR2 YSYEKL, per germline. V was trimmed by 0 bases and J by 3 bases, leaving 11 bases between them. The length of the CDR3 is 15 residues. Written as DNA, the CDR3 is TGCGCCAGCAGCCAAGAGTCAGGGAGAGACTATGGCTACACCTTC. Its translation is CASSQESGRDYGYTF.

This clone has a handful of counts. V is TRBV25-1 and J is TRBJ1-1; D possibly corresponds to TRBD1 (6 bases). Germline CDR1 reads MGHDK; CDR2 reads SYGVNS. The CDR3 spans 14 residues. V was clipped by 1 base and J by 7 bases, with 13 bases between them. CDR3 region: CASSEFTGTHEAFF. CDR3 DNA sequence: TGTGCCAGCAGTGAATTTACAGGGACCCATGAAGCTTTCTTT.

The chain recombines TRBV6-6 with TRBJ2-3; D is perhaps TRBD2 (5 bases). Per the germline V gene, CDR1 is MNHNY and CDR2 is SVGAGI (reference sequence). The V end lost 9 bases, the J end lost 2 bases, and 21 bases lay between the germline ends. The CDR3 runs to 16 residues. The CDR3 region is CASRAGTELTTDTQYF. The CDR3 nucleotides are TGTGCCAGTCGGGCGGGTACCGAGCTTACCACAGATACGCAGTATTTT.

The gene calls are TRBV11-3 and TRBJ2-1; either TRBD1 or TRBD2 may fit D (5 bases each). Germline V gene sequence: CDR1 SGHNT, CDR2 YENEEA. This CDR3 is built from 15 residues. V lost 5 bases to trimming and J lost 2 bases, with 13 bases between them. This CDR3 is CASSEGPPPYNEQFF. The CDR3 DNA sequence: TGTGCCAGCAGCGAGGGACCTCCTCCCTACAATGAGCAGTTCTTC.

The chain combines TRBV28 with TRBJ2-7, with TRBD1 identical over 7 bases. CDR3 length: 12 residues. Germline lookup yields CDR1 MDHEN and CDR2 SYDVKM. Germline trimming cut 6 bases from V and 4 bases from J; bases unmatched to any gene: 3. The CDR3 bases are TGTGCCAGCAGGACAGGGAGTTACGAGCAGTACGTC. Protein sequence: CASRTGSYEQYV.

This clone has only a few counts. The chain carries TRBV5-5 and TRBJ2-1, with D perhaps TRBD1 or TRBD2 (6 bases each). The germline V gene encodes CDR1 SGHKS and CDR2 YYEKEE (reference sequence). The CDR3 is 16 amino acids. V dropped 1 base and J dropped 4 bases, with 15 bases sitting between them. The CDR3 bases are TGTGCCAGCAGCTTGTTGGGGGGCCCAAGGTACAATGAGCAGTTCTTC. Protein sequence: CASSLLGGPRYNEQFF.

The genes are TRBV10-3 and TRBJ2-1; D is possibly TRBD1 (5 bases). The CDR3 is made up of 15 amino acids. Germline CDR1 and CDR2: ENHRY and SYGVKD. V lost 5 bases to trimming and J lost 5 bases, with 16 bases between them. Here the CDR3 reads CAISPANTGHNEQFF. The CDR3, as DNA: TGTGCCATCAGTCCGGCGAATACAGGTCACAATGAGCAGTTCTTC.